The 17 T cell receptor beta chains in this list originate from one sample, sequenced in a study of blood T cell repertoires in COVID-19. Data came from immunoSEQ multiplex PCR; TCRdb stores just in-frame clones and leaves some out. The sample consists of hundreds of thousands of clones, approximately 90% of them appearing once. Sample: PBMCs or T cells enriched from blood (not recorded which). These receptors came from a woman in her 40s who had recovered from COVID-19.

V usage is TRBV19 and J usage is TRBJ1-2; 8 positions match TRBD1. Germline lookup yields CDR1 LNHDA and CDR2 SQIVND (reference sequence). The CDR3 is made up of 16 amino acids. V shed 5 bases, J shed 0 bases, and the junction held 8 bases outside the gene matches. The CDR3 sequence: CASSQGGDRSNYGYTF. In DNA, the CDR3 is TGTGCCAGTAGTCAGGGCGGGGACAGGTCTAACTATGGCTACACCTTC.

This chain uses TRBV2 with TRBJ2-7; perhaps TRBD1 as D (6 bases). The CDR3 covers 13 residues. V lost 8 bases, J lost 1 base, and 12 bases lay in between. CDR1 is SNHLY, CDR2 FYNNEI, per germline. The CDR3 is CASGTQGSYEQYF. CDR3 nucleotides: TGTGCCAGCGGGACACAGGGTTCCTACGAGCAGTACTTC.

The gene calls are TRBV13 and TRBJ2-1; 8 positions agree with TRBD2. The CDR3 runs to 16 residues. The J segment lost 7 bases and the V segment lost 0 bases, leaving 8 bases of the junction unmatched. CDR1 and CDR2 from the germline V gene are PRHDT and FYEKMQ (reference sequence). DNA of the CDR3: TGTGCCAGCAGCTTAGGATCCGGGGGGGCCTGGAATGAGCAGTTCTTC. Amino acid sequence: CASSLGSGGAWNEQFF.

This clone came up a few times. V is TRBV5-1 and J is TRBJ2-1; D not resolved. The germline V gene has CDR1 SGHRS and CDR2 YFSETQ. The CDR3 is 14 residues long. V dropped 0 bases and J dropped 9 bases, with 13 bases sitting between them. The chain's CDR3 is CASSLAQISGEQFF. The DNA for the CDR3 is TGCGCCAGCAGCTTGGCCCAGATCTCAGGTGAGCAGTTCTTC.

V gene TRBV24-1 combines with J gene TRBJ2-7, with D hard to call. V was pared by 9 bases and J by 11 bases, with 7 bases between. This CDR3 is built from 8 residues. Germline V gene sequence: CDR1 KGHDR, CDR2 SFDVKD. CDR3 loop: CATRREYF. The CDR3 nucleotides are TGTGCCACCCGACGGGAGTACTTC.

The chain uses TRBV13 and TRBJ1-1; D is unclear. Germline values: CDR1 PRHDT, CDR2 FYEKMQ (reference sequence). V was pared by 3 bases and J by 6 bases, with 5 bases between. There are 11 residues in the CDR3. The CDR3 here is CASSFGSEAFF. In nucleotides, the CDR3 is TGTGCCAGCAGCTTCGGGTCTGAAGCTTTCTTT.

The chain combines TRBV11-2 with TRBJ2-5; a weak D match, TRBD1 (5 bases). CDR1 SGHAT and CDR2 FQNNGV come from the germline V gene. Trimming pared 1 base from V and 1 base from J, leaving 7 bases between. This CDR3 comprises 14 residues. CDR3 bases: TGTGCCAGCAGCTTAGGGGGCCCCCAAGAGACCCAGTACTTC. Translated, it gives CASSLGGPQETQYF.

In this sample, this clone turned up a few times. CDR3 DNA sequence: TGCGCCAGCAGCCAAGGTGGGACTAGCGGCTCCTACAATGAGCAGTTCTTC. This codes for CASSQGGTSGSYNEQFF. The rearrangement joins TRBV4-3 to TRBJ2-1; 11 bases are a match to TRBD2. V gave up 1 base and J gave up 0 bases; unmatched junction bases: 2. The germline CDR1 and CDR2 sequences are LGHNA and YSLEER. The CDR3 covers 17 residues.

V gene TRBV7-6 combines with J gene TRBJ2-3, with D possibly matching TRBD2 (7 bases). Germline CDR1 is SGHVS and CDR2 is FNYEAQ. This CDR3 is built from 14 residues. The V and J ends lost 1 base and 4 bases respectively, with 9 bases between them. Here the CDR3 DNA reads TGTGCCAGCAGCTTAGTGCGGGGGCCAGATACGCAGTATTTT. Its translation is CASSLVRGPDTQYF.

This clone was picked up a small number of times. V gene TRBV11-2 combines with J gene TRBJ1-5, with D perhaps matching TRBD1 (6 bases). The germline V and J ends were trimmed by 1 base and 5 bases, with 12 bases remaining between them. CDR1 is SGHAT and CDR2 is FQNNGV in the germline V gene. CDR3 size: 15 residues. The CDR3 coding sequence is TGTGCCAGCAGCTTAGGCCAGGGGTACTATCAGCCCCAGCATTTT. It yields the protein CASSLGQGYYQPQHF.

The chain joins TRBV6-2 or TRBV6-3 to TRBJ1-1; no clear D. The ends were cut back, 4 bases at V and 1 base at J, with 13 bases in the middle. Germline V gene sequence: CDR1 MNHEY, CDR2 SVGEGT. The CDR3 is 15 amino acids. Here the CDR3 DNA reads TGTGCCAGCAGTTCCTCGAGGGAAGCGAACACTGAAGCTTTCTTT. It translates to CASSSSREANTEAFF.

The gene calls are TRBV7-2 and TRBJ1-6, with no clear D. Germline CDR1 is SGHTA and CDR2 is FQGNSA. The CDR3 is 15 amino acids. V lost 1 base to trimming and J lost 8 bases, with 12 bases between them. CDR3 DNA sequence: TGTGCCAGCAGCTTAGAGTCTTATCAGGATTCACCCCTCCACTTT. It specifies CASSLESYQDSPLHF.

The chain has TRBV11-3 and TRBJ1-1; D remains unclear. This CDR3 has 12 residues. Germline lookup yields CDR1 SGHNT and CDR2 YENEEA. V dropped 0 bases and J dropped 9 bases, with 8 bases sitting between them. This chain's CDR3 is CASSLDRFQAFF. CDR3 bases: TGTGCCAGCAGCTTAGATCGGTTTCAAGCTTTCTTT.

The chain uses TRBV19 and TRBJ2-7; D is undetermined. CDR1 and CDR2 (germline): LNHDA, SQIVND (reference sequence). The CDR3 has 11 amino acids. V was cut by 5 bases and J by 4 bases, with 6 bases left in between. This chain's CDR3 is CASSSRYEQYF. DNA of the CDR3: TGTGCCAGTAGTTCCCGTTACGAGCAGTACTTC. The full variable domain, completed using reference TRBV19 and TRBJ2-7, is DGGITQSPKYLFRKEGQNVTLSCEQNLNHDAMYWYRQDPGQGLRLIYYSQIVNDFQKGDIAEGYSVSREKKESFPLTVTSAQKNPTAFYLCASSSRYEQYFGPGTRLTVT.

The V and J genes are TRBV11-2 and TRBJ2-6; 7 nucleotides align to TRBD1. The ends lost 1 base at V and 4 bases at J; junction bases unmatched: 7. Germline-derived CDR1 and CDR2 are SGHAT and FQNNGV. The CDR3 is made up of 17 amino acids. The DNA of the CDR3 is TGTGCCAGCAGCTTAGCCCTCGGACAGGTGGGGGCCAACGTCCTGACTTTC. Translating gives CASSLALGQVGANVLTF.

The chain is built from TRBV5-1 and TRBJ2-5; possibly TRBD2 for D (6 bases). Germline values: CDR1 SGHRS, CDR2 YFSETQ. CDR3 length: 14 residues. Trimming removed 1 base at V and 2 bases at J, with 9 bases between. The CDR3 DNA reads TGCGCCAGCAGCTTGAGTGGGGGGCAAGAGACCCAGTACTTC. This translates into CASSLSGGQETQYF.

The chain links TRBV4-3 to TRBJ1-5; D is unresolved. V lost 0 bases to trimming and J lost 9 bases, with 18 bases between them. The CDR3 runs 16 residues. CDR1 and CDR2 (germline): LGHNA, YSLEER. The chain's CDR3 is CASSQEARVDRSPQHF. In DNA form, the CDR3 reads TGCGCCAGCAGCCAAGAGGCGAGGGTCGATAGGTCGCCCCAGCATTTT.